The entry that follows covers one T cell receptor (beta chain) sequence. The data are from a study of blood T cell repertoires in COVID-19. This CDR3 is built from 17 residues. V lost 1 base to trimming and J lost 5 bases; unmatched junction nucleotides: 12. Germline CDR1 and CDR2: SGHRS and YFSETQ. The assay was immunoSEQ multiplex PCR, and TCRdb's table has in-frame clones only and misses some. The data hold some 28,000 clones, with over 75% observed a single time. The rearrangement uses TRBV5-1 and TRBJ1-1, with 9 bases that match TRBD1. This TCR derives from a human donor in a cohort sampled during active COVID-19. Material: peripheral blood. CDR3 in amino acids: CASSLMGQGGRWTEAFF. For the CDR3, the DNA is TGCGCCAGCAGCTTGATGGGACAGGGAGGGAGGTGGACTGAAGCTTTCTTT.